These T cell receptor beta chains were read from a single sample in a study of blood T cell repertoires in COVID-19. Sequencing was performed with immunoSEQ multiplex PCR; in TCRdb, only in-frame clones are kept and a portion is missing. The sample lists 130,000 to 150,000 clones; roughly 90% were seen once. The sequencing sample was made of PBMCs or T cells enriched from blood (not recorded which). These receptors originate from a woman younger than 45 with acute COVID-19. The CDR3 runs from the conserved cysteine through the conserved F or W. D genes are given only for firm matches. Clone size appears in some rows only: once, few, many, or a class for an expanded clone.

clone_size,v_call,d_call,j_call,cdr3_aa,cdr3_nt
few,TRBV4-1,TRBD1,TRBJ2-7,CASSQGRAGGLDF,TGCGCCAGCAGCCAGGGAAGGGCAGGGGGTCTAGACTTC
NA,TRBV5-4,TRBD2,TRBJ2-7,CASSAGADPTYEQYF,TGTGCCAGCAGCGCGGGAGCGGACCCTACCTACGAGCAGTACTTC
NA,TRBV2,NA,TRBJ1-6,CASTSMLSYNSPLHF,TGTGCCAGCACGAGTATGCTCTCCTATAATTCACCCCTCCACTTT
NA,TRBV28,TRBD1,TRBJ1-5,CASSLGQGYQPQHF,TGTGCCAGCAGTTTAGGACAGGGTTATCAGCCCCAGCATTTT
many,TRBV30,NA,TRBJ2-1,CAWSIREKQFF,TGTGCCTGGAGCATCCGAGAAAAGCAGTTCTTC
NA,TRBV5-6,NA,TRBJ2-1,CASSSTTSYNEQFF,TGTGCCAGCAGCTCAACCACTAGCTACAATGAGCAGTTCTTC
NA,TRBV6-4,TRBD1,TRBJ1-1,CASSDGPGQGNTEAFF,TGTGCCAGCAGTGACGGCCCAGGACAGGGGAACACTGAAGCTTTCTTT
once,TRBV12-3/TRBV12-4,NA,TRBJ1-1,CASSLEEYTEAFF,TGTGCCAGCAGTTTAGAGGAGTACACTGAAGCTTTCTTT
NA,TRBV19,TRBD1,TRBJ1-5,CASSRLDRARNQPQHF,TGTGCCAGTAGTAGACTGGACAGGGCACGGAATCAGCCCCAGCATTTT
NA,TRBV6-2/TRBV6-3,NA,TRBJ1-2,CASSYARSRAGYGYTF,TGTGCCAGCAGTTACGCCCGATCAAGGGCGGGCTATGGCTACACCTTC
NA,TRBV5-4,TRBD1,TRBJ2-5,CASSFGDRGRLETQYF,TGTGCCAGCAGCTTTGGAGACAGGGGGCGCCTGGAGACCCAGTACTTC
NA,TRBV3-1/TRBV3-2,TRBD2,TRBJ2-1,CASSLTPLAPNEQFF,TGTGCCAGCAGCCTAACCCCACTAGCGCCGAATGAGCAGTTCTTC
NA,TRBV5-6,NA,TRBJ2-3,CASSRSGWGGGDTQYF,TGTGCCAGCAGCCGCTCGGGATGGGGAGGTGGAGATACGCAGTATTTT
NA,TRBV7-9,TRBD1,TRBJ1-3,CASSLDRGAGNTIYF,TGTGCCAGCAGCTTGGACAGGGGAGCTGGAAACACCATATATTTT
NA,TRBV6-1,NA,TRBJ2-7,CASSEVYGSIAEQYF,TGTGCCAGCAGTGAAGTTTACGGGAGCATAGCCGAGCAGTACTTC
few,TRBV27,NA,TRBJ1-6,CASSLSGGADSPLHF,TGTGCCAGCAGTTTATCTGGGGGGGCTGATTCACCCCTCCACTTT
NA,TRBV9,NA,TRBJ2-1,CASSFAGFLSYNEQFF,TGTGCCAGCAGCTTTGCCGGTTTCCTCTCGTACAATGAGCAGTTCTTC
once,TRBV27,NA,TRBJ1-6,CASSPNPDSPLHF,TGTGCCAGCAGCCCCAATCCGGATTCACCCCTCCACTTT
NA,TRBV28,TRBD1,TRBJ1-5,CASGSPGTGVFQPQHF,TGTGCCAGCGGTTCGCCCGGGACAGGGGTTTTTCAGCCCCAGCATTTT
once,TRBV7-2,NA,TRBJ2-4,CASSSQEGNIQYF,TGTGCCAGCAGCTCGCAAGAGGGAAACATTCAGTACTTC
NA,TRBV5-1,TRBD1,TRBJ1-1,CASSPGTVDTEAFF,TGCGCCAGCAGCCCAGGGACAGTTGACACTGAAGCTTTCTTT
few,TRBV29-1,NA,TRBJ2-3,CSVEGYGALTDTQYF,TGCAGCGTTGAAGGGTATGGGGCACTGACAGATACGCAGTATTTT
NA,TRBV28,NA,TRBJ2-5,CASSLAGIEETQYF,TGTGCCAGCAGTTTAGCGGGGATTGAGGAGACCCAGTACTTC
NA,TRBV28,TRBD1,TRBJ1-2,CASMIQGASGYTF,TGTGCCAGCATGATACAGGGGGCCAGTGGCTACACCTTC
NA,TRBV7-2,NA,TRBJ2-1,CASSLYWGDNEQFF,TGTGCCAGCAGCTTATATTGGGGGGACAATGAGCAGTTCTTC
NA,TRBV18,NA,TRBJ1-1,CASRNGNTEAFF,TGTGCCAGCCGAAACGGTAACACTGAAGCTTTCTTT
once,TRBV5-1,NA,TRBJ1-1,CASSLGSMNTEAFF,TGCGCCAGCAGCTTAGGTAGCATGAACACTGAAGCTTTCTTT
NA,TRBV11-2,NA,TRBJ2-5,CASSLDAGEQETQYF,TGTGCCAGCAGCTTAGATGCGGGTGAGCAAGAGACCCAGTACTTC
NA,TRBV2,NA,TRBJ1-2,CASSNGLQGSGYTF,TGTGCCAGCAGTAACGGATTACAGGGCTCTGGCTACACCTTC
NA,TRBV2,NA,TRBJ2-7,CASSAEYEQYF,TGTGCCAGCAGCGCCGAGTACGAGCAGTACTTC
NA,TRBV28,TRBD2,TRBJ2-3,CASSLLSGGGNTQYF,TGTGCCAGCAGTTTGCTCAGCGGGGGAGGTAATACGCAGTATTTT
NA,TRBV5-1,TRBD1,TRBJ2-2,CASSGTGSTGELFF,TGCGCCAGCTCAGGGACAGGGAGTACCGGGGAGCTGTTTTTT
few,TRBV6-4,TRBD2,TRBJ2-2,CASSETGTSGTGELFF,TGTGCCAGCAGTGAAACCGGGACTAGCGGCACCGGGGAGCTGTTTTTT
once,TRBV7-9,NA,TRBJ1-2,CASSLGPDGGSIIYGYTF,TGTGCCAGCAGCTTAGGGCCTGATGGAGGTAGTATAATCTATGGCTACACCTTC
NA,TRBV6-4,NA,TRBJ1-2,CASSPSGGEIGGYTF,TGTGCCAGCAGTCCCTCGGGGGGGGAAATTGGTGGCTACACCTTC
NA,TRBV9,TRBD2,TRBJ2-7,CASSVASGSYEQYF,TGTGCCAGCAGCGTCGCTAGCGGGAGCTACGAGCAGTACTTC
NA,TRBV11-2,TRBD2,TRBJ2-1,CASAFQTSGRSGEQFF,TGTGCCAGCGCCTTCCAGACTAGCGGGAGGTCGGGCGAGCAGTTCTTC
NA,TRBV5-5,NA,TRBJ1-5,CASSFSGQPQHF,TGTGCCAGCAGCTTTTCGGGTCAGCCCCAGCATTTT
NA,TRBV11-3,NA,TRBJ1-5,CASSLGSGVHQPQHF,TGTGCCAGCAGTCTCGGCTCGGGGGTCCATCAGCCCCAGCATTTT
few,TRBV11-2,NA,TRBJ1-1,CASSLEWRSEAFF,TGTGCCAGCAGCTTAGAATGGCGGAGTGAAGCTTTCTTT
few,TRBV3-1/TRBV3-2,NA,TRBJ1-2,CASSLEVLRGYTF,TGTGCCAGCAGCCTTGAGGTCCTCCGAGGCTACACCTTC
NA,TRBV7-3,TRBD1,TRBJ2-2,CASSLLLGQGGSGELFF,TGTGCCAGCAGCTTATTGTTGGGACAGGGAGGCTCCGGGGAGCTGTTTTTT
NA,TRBV2,TRBD1,TRBJ2-5,CASSEGQAAQETQYF,TGTGCCAGCAGTGAGGGACAGGCCGCCCAAGAGACCCAGTACTTC